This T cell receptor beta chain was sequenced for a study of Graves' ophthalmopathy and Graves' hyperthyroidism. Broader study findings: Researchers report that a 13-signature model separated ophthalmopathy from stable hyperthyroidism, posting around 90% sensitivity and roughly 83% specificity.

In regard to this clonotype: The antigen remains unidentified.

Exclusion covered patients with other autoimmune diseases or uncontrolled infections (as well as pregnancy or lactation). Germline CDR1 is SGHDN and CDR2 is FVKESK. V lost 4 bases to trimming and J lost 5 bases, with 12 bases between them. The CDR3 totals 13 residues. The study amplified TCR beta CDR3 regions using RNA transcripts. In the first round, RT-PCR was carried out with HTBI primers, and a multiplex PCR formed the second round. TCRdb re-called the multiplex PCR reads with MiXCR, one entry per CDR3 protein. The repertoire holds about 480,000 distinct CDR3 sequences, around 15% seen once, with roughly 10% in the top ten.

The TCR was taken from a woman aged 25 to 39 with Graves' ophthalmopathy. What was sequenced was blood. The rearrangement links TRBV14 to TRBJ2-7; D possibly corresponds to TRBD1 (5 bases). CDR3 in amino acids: CASSPRVFDEQYF. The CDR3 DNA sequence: TGTGCCAGCAGCCCCAGGGTGTTCGACGAGCAGTACTTC.